A single sample gave rise to the 27 T cell receptor beta chains below, sequenced in a study of radiation and T cells in renal cell carcinoma. Some clones are missing from TCRdb's copy, which holds only in-frame ones; the method was immunoSEQ multiplex PCR. The table has about 78,000 clones, roughly nine tenths seen once. Time point denoted: blood 4 weeks post-SBRT, at nephrectomy. The sample's treatment: 15 Gy SBRT to primary tumor, nephrectomy 4 weeks later. Sequencing was performed on blood, taken from a patient whose treatment included radiotherapy and nephrectomy. The receptors were sampled from a woman in her 70s with renal cell carcinoma.

The CDR3 loop is CASSQDRNTNYGYTF. CDR3 bases: TGTGCCAGCAGCCAAGATAGGAATACTAACTATGGCTACACCTTC. The chain employs TRBV4-2 and TRBJ1-2; no clear D gene. Trimming left V 0 bases short and J 0 bases short, with 8 bases between. The CDR3 is 15 residues long. Germline values: CDR1 LGHNA, CDR2 YNFKEQ.

The V call is TRBV5-6, the J call TRBJ2-2; 9 nucleotides match TRBD1. Germline V CDR1 and CDR2: SGHDT, YYEEEE. CDR3 length: 14 residues. With 5 bases clipped from V and 5 bases from J, the junction kept 4 bases outside the gene matches. CDR3 protein: CASSRTGATGELFF. DNA of the CDR3: TGTGCCAGCAGTCGGACAGGGGCTACCGGGGAGCTGTTTTTT.

The chain has TRBV5-1 and TRBJ2-3; D ambiguous. Trimming shortened V by 3 bases and J by 2 bases, and 10 bases separated the two germline ends. This CDR3 comprises 14 residues. CDR1 is SGHRS, CDR2 YFSETQ, per germline. The chain's CDR3 is CASSSGPLTDTQYF. The DNA of the CDR3 is TGCGCCAGCAGCTCCGGGCCTCTCACAGATACGCAGTATTTT.

DNA for the CDR3: TGTGCCAGCAATCGCGGGGATACCTACGAGCAGTACTTC. Its protein is CASNRGDTYEQYF. The chain has TRBV2 and TRBJ2-7; D is perhaps TRBD2 (6 bases). Trimming shortened V by 7 bases and J by 2 bases, and 12 bases separated the two germline ends. Looked up from germline, CDR1 is SNHLY and CDR2 is FYNNEI. There are 13 residues in the CDR3.

The chain employs TRBV5-1 and TRBJ1-1, with 9 bases matching TRBD1. This CDR3 has 14 amino acids. The junction had 3 bases not matched to a gene; V was cut back by 0 bases and J by 6 bases. Per germline, CDR1 SGHRS and CDR2 YFSETQ. The CDR3 loop reads CASSLAGQGSEAFF. Written as DNA, the CDR3 is TGCGCCAGCAGCTTGGCCGGACAGGGGTCTGAAGCTTTCTTT. Full variable domain (rest looked up from reference TRBV5-1 and TRBJ1-1): KAGVTQTPRYLIKTRGQQVTLSCSPISGHRSVSWYQQTPGQGLQFLFEYFSETQRNKGNFPGRFSGRQFSNSRSEMNVSTLELGDSALYLCASSLAGQGSEAFFGQGTRLTVV.

This clone was seen just once. This rearrangement joins TRBV5-4 to TRBJ2-3, with 8 bases identical to TRBD1. This CDR3 spans 13 amino acids. The germline gives CDR1 SGHNT, CDR2 YYREEE (reference sequence). V trimming: 4 bases; J trimming: 11 bases; junction bases outside the gene matches: 9. The CDR3 reads CASSKGVGTGQYF. DNA for the CDR3: TGTGCCAGCAGCAAGGGGGTCGGGACAGGGCAGTATTTT. Based on the CDR3 plus reference TRBV5-4 and TRBJ2-3, the full variable domain is ETGVTQSPTHLIKTRGQQVTLRCSSQSGHNTVSWYQQALGQGPQFIFQYYREEENGRGNFPPRFSGLQFPNYSSELNVNALELDDSALYLCASSKGVGTGQYFGPGTRLTVL.

V usage is TRBV19 and J usage is TRBJ2-3; no reliable D call. Trimming took off 3 bases at V and 0 bases at J, with 10 bases between the two ends. The CDR3 is made up of 15 amino acids. The germline V gene has CDR1 LNHDA and CDR2 SQIVND (reference sequence). CDR3 coding DNA: TGTGCCAGTAGTATTGGGCTAGTGAGCACAGATACGCAGTATTTT. Its protein product is CASSIGLVSTDTQYF.

The chain couples TRBV4-2 to TRBJ2-6; TRBD1 matches at 7 bases. The CDR3 has 15 amino acids. The germline CDR1 and CDR2 sequences are LGHNA and YNFKEQ. V shed 4 bases, J shed 2 bases, and the junction held 2 bases outside the gene matches. The chain's CDR3 is CASSLTGAGANVLTF. The CDR3 DNA sequence: TGTGCCAGCAGCCTCACAGGGGCTGGGGCCAACGTCCTGACTTTC.

The chain joins TRBV5-6 to TRBJ1-2; 8 nucleotides match TRBD1. The CDR3 is 15 residues long. V shed 0 bases and J 4 bases; nucleotides not matched to a gene: 5. From germline, CDR1 is SGHDT and CDR2 YYEEEE. CDR3 protein: CASSLVDRDSYGYTF. For the CDR3, the DNA is TGTGCCAGCAGCTTGGTGGACAGGGACTCCTATGGCTACACCTTC.

The chain employs TRBV5-4 and TRBJ1-1, with D uncertain. The CDR3 contains 15 residues. V shed 4 bases and J shed 0 bases, with 13 bases lying between them. The germline CDR1 and CDR2 sequences are SGHNT and YYREEE (reference sequence). The chain's CDR3 is CASSGKASMNTEAFF. The DNA of the CDR3 is TGTGCCAGCAGCGGAAAAGCCTCAATGAACACTGAAGCTTTCTTT. Full variable domain (missing parts from reference TRBV5-4 and TRBJ1-1): ETGVTQSPTHLIKTRGQQVTLRCSSQSGHNTVSWYQQALGQGPQFIFQYYREEENGRGNFPPRFSGLQFPNYSSELNVNALELDDSALYLCASSGKASMNTEAFFGQGTRLTVV.

V and J are TRBV10-3 and TRBJ2-5; possibly TRBD2 for D (5 bases). The V and J ends lost 7 bases and 3 bases respectively, with 12 bases between them. Germline V gene sequence: CDR1 ENHRY, CDR2 SYGVKD. The CDR3 totals 13 residues. CDR3 in amino acids: CAINGGPKETQYF. In DNA, the CDR3 is TGTGCCATCAATGGCGGGCCTAAAGAGACCCAGTACTTC.

This chain joins TRBV11-1 and TRBJ2-1; maybe TRBD1 (6 bases). This CDR3 has 16 amino acids. Trimming pared 2 bases from V and 7 bases from J, leaving 18 bases between. From germline, CDR1 is SGHAT and CDR2 FQDESV (reference sequence). In DNA, the CDR3 is TGTGCCAGCAGCTTAAGGGTACAGGGCCTCCAGAATGAGCAGTTCTTC. It yields the protein CASSLRVQGLQNEQFF.

This chain joins TRBV2 and TRBJ1-6; 10 bases match TRBD1. The trim removed 10 bases at V and 5 bases at J, leaving 2 bases unmatched. This CDR3 has 13 residues. Germline CDR1 reads SNHLY; CDR2 reads FYNNEI. DNA of the CDR3: TGTGCCACCGGACAGGGGGATAATTCACCCCTCCACTTT. It is translated as CATGQGDNSPLHF.

The CDR3 region is CASSLRGHRGPDTQYF. The CDR3 DNA follows: TGTGCCAGCAGTTTAAGAGGGCATAGAGGCCCAGATACGCAGTATTTT. This rearrangement joins TRBV27 to TRBJ2-3, with a possible D match to TRBD2 (5 bases). V was shortened by 2 bases and J by 4 bases, with 16 bases between the two germline ends. Germline CDR1 reads MNHEY; CDR2 reads SMNVEV (reference sequence). This CDR3 spans 16 amino acids.

The rearrangement links TRBV5-4 to TRBJ2-3; TRBD1 might be the D (6 bases). CDR3 length equals 16 residues. V was shortened by 5 bases and J by 3 bases, with 19 bases between the two germline ends. Per the germline V gene, CDR1 is SGHNT and CDR2 is YYREEE (reference sequence). The CDR3 DNA reads as TGTGCCAGCAGTTTCAGGATCAGGGGCCATACAGATACGCAGTATTTT. This translates into CASSFRIRGHTDTQYF.

The CDR3 loop reads CASSPTDRTSGNTIYF. The CDR3 DNA follows: TGTGCCAGCAGCCCCACCGACAGGACCTCTGGAAACACCATATATTTT. This chain links TRBV13 with TRBJ1-3; maybe TRBD1 (6 bases). V was clipped by 5 bases and J by 0 bases, with 14 bases between them. CDR1 and CDR2 (germline): PRHDT, FYEKMQ (reference sequence). The CDR3 extends over 16 amino acids.

V usage is TRBV6-5 and J usage is TRBJ2-7; 7 nucleotides line up with TRBD2. The V and J ends lost 6 bases and 7 bases, in that order; junction bases with no gene match: 12. This CDR3 has 14 amino acids. Germline CDR1 MNHEY, CDR2 SVGAGI. The CDR3 here is CASRRTSSTGEQYF. For the CDR3, the DNA is TGTGCCAGCAGGAGGACTAGTTCAACGGGGGAGCAGTACTTC.

The table lists this clone with a count of one. The V and J genes are TRBV5-4 and TRBJ1-1; no clear D. Deletions cut 0 bases from V and 3 bases from J, with 15 bases between. The germline CDR1 and CDR2 sequences are SGHNT and YYREEE (reference sequence). The CDR3 is 16 amino acids. For the CDR3, the DNA is TGTGCCAGCAGCTTGGGGGGAGGCAGTTTGGACACTGAAGCTTTCTTT. Translation: CASSLGGGSLDTEAFF.

This clone appeared a few times. This sequence joins TRBV28 and TRBJ1-4, with 9 bases aligning to TRBD1. Germline V gives CDR1 MDHEN, CDR2 SYDVKM. V lost 2 bases to trimming and J lost 8 bases; unmatched junction nucleotides: 3. The length of the CDR3 is 14 residues. In DNA, the CDR3 is TGTGCCAGCAGTTTAAGGGACAGGGACGAAAAACTGTTTTTT. It codes for CASSLRDRDEKLFF.

CDR3 residues: CASSQDRVISYNSPLHF. The CDR3 nucleotides read TGCGCCAGCAGCCAAGATAGGGTTATCTCCTATAATTCACCCCTCCACTTT. This chain links TRBV4-1 with TRBJ1-6; D gene unclear. The V and J ends lost 0 bases and 0 bases respectively, with 9 bases between them. CDR1 and CDR2 from the germline V gene are MGHRA and YSYEKL. The CDR3 is made up of 17 amino acids.

The chain recombines TRBV6-1 with TRBJ1-2; D possibly corresponds to TRBD1 (5 bases). V was pared by 4 bases and J by 0 bases, with 15 bases between. This CDR3 has 16 amino acids. Germline V CDR1 and CDR2: MNHNS, SASEGT. CDR3 nucleotide sequence: TGTGCCAGCAGTGGAGGAGGGGTGGGGACTAACTATGGCTACACCTTC. This gives the protein CASSGGGVGTNYGYTF.

The chain combines TRBV6-5 with TRBJ2-7; weak D call: TRBD1 (5 bases). The CDR3 contains 16 residues. V was shortened by 0 bases and J by 2 bases, with 14 bases between the two germline ends. In germline, CDR1 is MNHEY, CDR2 SVGAGI. The CDR3 sequence: CASSYSARTSAYEQYF. In DNA, the CDR3 is TGTGCCAGCAGTTACTCTGCACGGACAAGCGCCTACGAGCAGTACTTC.

A remark on this clone: Other nucleotide sequences in the sample specify the same CDR3. The J gene is TRBJ2-7, the V gene TRBV6-6, with 8 bases fitting TRBD2. This CDR3 has 14 amino acids. The germline V gene has CDR1 MNHNY and CDR2 SVGAGI (reference sequence). V trimming: 6 bases; J trimming: 6 bases; junction bases outside the gene matches: 10. CDR3 in amino acids: CASSPTSGGGEQYF. The CDR3 bases are TGTGCCAGCAGCCCTACGAGCGGGGGTGGCGAGCAGTACTTC.

This clone has a handful of counts. The chain joins TRBV10-2 to TRBJ1-1, with 8 bases aligning to TRBD1. Germline lookup yields CDR1 WSHSY and CDR2 SAAADI. This CDR3 is built from 13 residues. With V trimmed by 6 bases and J by 4 bases, 4 bases remained unmatched. The DNA of the CDR3 is TGCGCCAGCAGGGTAGACAGGGGCACTGAAGCTTTCTTT. This codes for CASRVDRGTEAFF.

The V gene is TRBV30, the J gene TRBJ1-4; D is unclear. The germline V and J ends were trimmed by 2 bases and 8 bases, with 6 bases remaining between them. The CDR3 is 11 residues long. CDR1 is GTSNPN, CDR2 SVGIG, per germline (reference sequence). CDR3 coding DNA: TGTGCCTGGAGTAGGACCGAAAAACTGTTTTTT. It specifies CAWSRTEKLFF. Looking up the rest from reference TRBV30 and TRBJ1-4 gives the full variable domain: SQTIHQWPATLVQPVGSPLSLECTVEGTSNPNLYWYRQAAGRGLQLLFYSVGIGQISSEVPQNLSASRPQDRQFILSSKKLLLSDSGFYLCAWSRTEKLFFGSGTQLSVL.

The V call is TRBV7-9, the J call TRBJ2-1; no clear D. V dropped 3 bases and J dropped 4 bases, with 13 bases sitting between them. CDR1 SEHNR and CDR2 FQNEAQ come from the germline V gene (reference sequence). The CDR3 is made up of 15 amino acids. CDR3 protein: CASSFSEVEYNEQFF. The CDR3 bases are TGTGCCAGCAGCTTTTCCGAAGTAGAATACAATGAGCAGTTCTTC.

V and J are TRBV15 and TRBJ2-7; 8 bases line up with TRBD1. Germline CDR1 and CDR2: LNHNV and YYDKDF (reference sequence). This CDR3 comprises 14 residues. J lost 4 bases, V lost 3 bases, and 5 bases had no gene match. This CDR3 reads CATSSGGTGYEQYF. The DNA for the CDR3 is TGTGCCACCAGCAGTGGCGGGACAGGATACGAGCAGTACTTC.